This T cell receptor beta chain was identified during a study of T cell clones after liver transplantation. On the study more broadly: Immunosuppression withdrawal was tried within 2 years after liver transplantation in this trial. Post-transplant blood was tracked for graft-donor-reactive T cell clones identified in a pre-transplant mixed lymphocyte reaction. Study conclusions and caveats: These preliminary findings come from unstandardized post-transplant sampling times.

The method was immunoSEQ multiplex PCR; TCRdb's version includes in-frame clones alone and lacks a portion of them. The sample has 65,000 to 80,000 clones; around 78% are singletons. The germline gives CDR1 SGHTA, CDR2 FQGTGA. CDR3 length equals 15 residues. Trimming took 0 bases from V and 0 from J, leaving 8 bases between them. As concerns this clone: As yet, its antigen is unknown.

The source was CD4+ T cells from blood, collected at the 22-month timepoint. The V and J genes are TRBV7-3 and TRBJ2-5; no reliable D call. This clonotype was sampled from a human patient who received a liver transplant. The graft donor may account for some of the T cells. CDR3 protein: CASSLTREDQETQYF. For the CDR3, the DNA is TGTGCCAGCAGCTTAACGAGAGAAGACCAAGAGACCCAGTACTTC.